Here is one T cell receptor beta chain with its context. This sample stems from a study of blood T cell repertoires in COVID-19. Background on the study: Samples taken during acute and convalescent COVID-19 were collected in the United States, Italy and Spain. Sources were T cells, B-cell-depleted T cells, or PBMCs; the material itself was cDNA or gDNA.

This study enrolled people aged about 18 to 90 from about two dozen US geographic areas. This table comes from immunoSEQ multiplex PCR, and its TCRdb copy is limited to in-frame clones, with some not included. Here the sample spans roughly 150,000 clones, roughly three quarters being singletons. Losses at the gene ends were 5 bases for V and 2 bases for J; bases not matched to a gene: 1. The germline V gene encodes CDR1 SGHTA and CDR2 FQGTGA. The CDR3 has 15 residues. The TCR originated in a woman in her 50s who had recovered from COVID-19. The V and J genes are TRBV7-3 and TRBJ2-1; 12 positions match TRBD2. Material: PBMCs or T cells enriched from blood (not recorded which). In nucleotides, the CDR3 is TGTGCCAGCAGCCCTAGCGGGGGGGCCTACAATGAGCAGTTCTTC. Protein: CASSPSGGAYNEQFF. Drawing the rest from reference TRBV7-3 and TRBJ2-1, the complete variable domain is GAGVSQTPSNKVTEKGKYVELRCDPISGHTALYWYRQSLGQGPEFLIYFQGTGAADDSGLPNDRFFAVRPEGSVSTLKIQRTERGDSAVYLCASSPSGGAYNEQFFGPGTRLTVL.